The source of this T cell receptor beta chain is a study of T cell changes during pregnancy in multiple sclerosis. This CDR3 has 18 residues. Losses at the gene ends were 5 bases for V and 5 bases for J; bases not matched to a gene: 18. Germline CDR1 is SGHVS and CDR2 is FNYEAQ. The protocol was immunoSEQ multiplex PCR, while the TCRdb copy is restricted to in-frame clones and leaves out a portion. The sample carries some 64,000 clones, 92% recorded once. The chain combines TRBV7-6 with TRBJ2-7; 10 bases line up with TRBD2. The sample in question was peripheral blood, obtained after pregnancy. This TCR derives from a female donor with multiple sclerosis, enrolled in a pregnancy study. CDR3 residues: CASSTRALAGEIVNEQYF. The CDR3 DNA is TGTGCCAGCAGCACTCGAGCCCTAGCGGGAGAAATCGTTAACGAGCAGTACTTC.